These T cell receptor beta chains were read from a single sample in a study of T cells in Graves' hyperthyroidism and ophthalmopathy. A single record per CDR3 protein comes from TCRdb applying MiXCR to the multiplex PCR reads. Here the sample spans 600,000 to 700,000 distinct CDR3 sequences, roughly 15% being singletons. Input material: blood. These receptors all stem from a woman in her thirties or forties with Graves' ophthalmopathy. The CDR3 runs from the conserved cysteine through the conserved F or W. A D gene is named only where the DNA matches it firmly. Some rows have no size entry. The others give once, few or many, or a class for an expanded clone.

15	TRBJ1-2	many	TRBV20-1	TRBD1	CSARKQGARLYGYTF	TGCAGTGCTAGAAAACAGGGGGCGCGTCTCTATGGCTACACCTTC
15	TRBJ2-5	many	TRBV9	TRBD1	CASSRSGTGDGAQYF	TGTGCCAGCAGCCGGTCTGGGACAGGGGACGGGGCCCAGTACTTC
14	TRBJ2-2	many	TRBV28	-	CASSFTMNTGELFF	TGTGCCAGCAGCTTCACTATGAACACCGGGGAGCTGTTTTTT
15	TRBJ1-6	-	TRBV7-9	TRBD1	CASSLETGEVSPLHF	TGTGCCAGCAGCTTAGAGACAGGGGAGGTTTCACCCCTCCACTTT
13	TRBJ1-1	many	TRBV9	-	CASSALTHTEAFF	TGTGCCAGCAGCGCCCTGACTCACACTGAAGCTTTCTTT
13	TRBJ1-1	many	TRBV12-3/TRBV12-4	-	CASSKDRNTEAFF	TGTGCCAGCAGCAAAGACAGAAACACTGAAGCTTTCTTT
15	TRBJ2-5	few	TRBV18	TRBD1	CASSRWGQDQETQYF	TGTGCCAGCTCAAGGTGGGGACAGGACCAAGAGACCCAGTACTTC
16	TRBJ1-1	many	TRBV12-3/TRBV12-4	-	CASSLRGAGKNTEAFF	TGTGCCAGCAGTTTAAGGGGGGCCGGGAAGAACACTGAAGCTTTCTTT
15	TRBJ2-7	many	TRBV28	TRBD1	CASSPGQGRGYEQYF	TGTGCCAGCAGCCCAGGACAGGGAAGGGGCTACGAGCAGTACTTC
15	TRBJ2-7	many	TRBV4-2	TRBD1	CASSQGTGGPYEQYF	TGTGCCAGCAGCCAAGGGACAGGCGGGCCCTACGAGCAGTACTTC
13	TRBJ1-2	many	TRBV6-1	-	CASSKEVGYGYTF	TGTGCCAGCAGTAAGGAAGTAGGCTATGGCTACACCTTC
15	TRBJ1-1	-	TRBV11-3	TRBD1	CASSLVQGAGTEAFF	TGTGCCAGCAGCTTAGTCCAGGGGGCAGGGACTGAAGCTTTCTTT
16	TRBJ1-1	-	TRBV7-8	-	CASSSLAFGSNTEAFF	TGTGCCAGCAGCTCCCTCGCATTTGGGTCAAACACTGAAGCTTTCTTT
14	TRBJ2-7	many	TRBV12-3/TRBV12-4	-	CASTRNEGPYEQYF	TGTGCCAGCACCCGAAACGAGGGACCCTACGAGCAGTACTTC
12	TRBJ2-7	many	TRBV2	-	CASTEGGEEQYF	TGTGCCAGCACCGAGGGGGGGGAGGAGCAGTACTTC
13	TRBJ2-2	-	TRBV19	-	CASRQPNTGELFF	TGTGCCAGCCGACAGCCGAACACCGGGGAGCTGTTTTTT
15	TRBJ2-7	few	TRBV5-1	TRBD2	CASSNGLAGKYEQYF	TGCGCCAGCAGCAATGGACTAGCGGGAAAGTACGAGCAGTACTTC
15	TRBJ2-7	-	TRBV3-1	-	CASSQDQVYRYEQYF	TGTGCCAGCAGCCAAGATCAAGTATACCGCTACGAGCAGTACTTC
14	TRBJ2-2	-	TRBV9	-	CASSTMDGTGELFF	TGTGCCAGCAGCACAATGGACGGCACCGGGGAGCTGTTTTTT
14	TRBJ1-1	many	TRBV12-3/TRBV12-4	-	CASSPGLANTEAFF	TGTGCCAGCAGCCCAGGGCTGGCGAACACTGAAGCTTTCTTT
14	TRBJ2-5	-	TRBV19	TRBD2	CASSQREPGETQYF	TGTGCCAGTAGTCAGCGGGAGCCCGGGGAGACCCAGTACTTC
14	TRBJ1-5	many	TRBV7-8	TRBD1	CASSSGQPGQPQHF	TGTGCCAGCAGCTCGGGACAGCCCGGTCAGCCCCAGCATTTT
15	TRBJ1-1	many	TRBV27	-	CASSFRPDSPLGAFF	TGTGCCAGCAGTTTTCGTCCGGACAGCCCCCTCGGGGCTTTCTTT
17	TRBJ2-7	few	TRBV19	TRBD1	CASSIDGFGQAAYEQYF	TGTGCCAGTAGTATAGATGGTTTCGGACAGGCCGCTTACGAGCAGTACTTC
16	TRBJ2-7	many	TRBV28	-	CASSLGVQGPSYEQYF	TGTGCCAGCAGTCTAGGGGTCCAGGGCCCTTCCTACGAGCAGTACTTC
16	TRBJ1-3	many	TRBV7-2	-	CASSLAFRGARNTIYF	TGTGCCAGCAGCTTAGCTTTCAGGGGCGCGAGAAACACCATATATTTT
15	TRBJ1-1	many	TRBV2	-	CASSERAGRDAEAFF	TGTGCCAGCAGCGAAAGGGCCGGGAGGGACGCTGAAGCTTTCTTT
15	TRBJ2-5	many	TRBV7-9	-	CASSFRLGFQETQYF	TGTGCCAGCAGCTTCCGGCTGGGGTTCCAAGAGACCCAGTACTTC
15	TRBJ1-5	many	TRBV10-2	-	CASSESGHLNQPQHF	TGCGCCAGCAGTGAGTCAGGGCACCTCAATCAGCCCCAGCATTTT
13	TRBJ1-1	many	TRBV25-1	-	CANHPVGDTEAFF	TGTGCCAACCACCCCGTGGGTGACACTGAAGCTTTCTTT
13	TRBJ2-7	many	TRBV10-1	-	CASSRADSYEQYF	TGCGCCAGCAGTCGGGCGGATTCCTACGAGCAGTACTTC
16	TRBJ1-3	once	TRBV18	TRBD1	CASSRGQGASGNTIYF	TGTGCCAGCTCACGAGGACAGGGGGCGTCTGGAAACACCATATATTTT
14	TRBJ2-5	many	TRBV27	-	CASSPVAGKETQYF	TGTGCCAGCTCCCCGGTTGCGGGGAAAGAGACCCAGTACTTC
13	TRBJ2-7	many	TRBV14	-	CASSQAGSGEQYF	TGTGCCAGCAGCCAAGCAGGGAGCGGCGAGCAGTACTTC
13	TRBJ1-1	many	TRBV15	-	CATSFSFDTEAFF	TGTGCCACCAGCTTCTCGTTCGACACTGAAGCTTTCTTT
13	TRBJ1-2	-	TRBV18	TRBD1	CASSQDRAHGYTF	TGTGCCAGCTCACAGGACAGGGCCCATGGCTACACCTTC
16	TRBJ2-5	few	TRBV7-9	TRBD1	CASSLSGRGFQETQYF	TGTGCCAGCAGCTTATCTGGCAGGGGGTTTCAAGAGACCCAGTACTTC
15	TRBJ2-7	many	TRBV6-1	TRBD1	CASSRTRDSLYEQYF	TGTGCCAGCAGCCGAACGAGGGACAGCCTATACGAGCAGTACTTC
15	TRBJ2-7	few	TRBV27	-	CASSLNRKRAYEQYF	TGTGCCAGCAGTTTAAATAGAAAGAGAGCCTACGAGCAGTACTTC
14	TRBJ2-5	many	TRBV28	-	CASTMGAVRETQYF	TGTGCCAGCACAATGGGAGCGGTAAGAGAGACCCAGTACTTC
16	TRBJ2-7	few	TRBV19	TRBD2	CASSRSGTSGRYEQYF	TGTGCCAGTAGTCGATCGGGGACTAGCGGGAGATACGAGCAGTACTTC
13	TRBJ1-1	many	TRBV7-6	TRBD1	CASKAGGMNEAFF	TGTGCCAGCAAGGCAGGGGGCATGAATGAAGCTTTCTTT
14	TRBJ1-1	many	TRBV7-2	TRBD1	CASSIGQGNPEAFF	TGTGCCAGCAGCATAGGACAGGGCAACCCTGAAGCTTTCTTT
13	TRBJ2-7	many	TRBV6-1	TRBD1	CASRRTGRSEQYF	TGTGCCAGCAGAAGGACAGGGAGAAGCGAGCAGTACTTC
10	TRBJ2-7	-	TRBV20-1	-	CSASPHEQYF	TGCAGTGCGTCCCCCCACGAGCAGTACTTC
15	TRBJ2-7	many	TRBV12-3/TRBV12-4	-	CASSLFAGTTYEQYF	TGTGCCAGCAGTTTATTTGCGGGCACTACCTACGAGCAGTACTTC
13	TRBJ1-1	many	TRBV6-5	-	CASSYPTDTEAFF	TGTGCCAGCAGTTACCCGACGGACACTGAAGCTTTCTTT
12	TRBJ2-7	many	TRBV20-1	TRBD1	CSARDRFYEQYF	TGCAGTGCTAGGGACAGGTTCTACGAGCAGTACTTC
17	TRBJ2-4	few	TRBV4-3	TRBD2	CASSRLYLGAGGNIQYF	TGCGCCAGCAGCCGCTTATACCTCGGGGCGGGAGGCAACATTCAGTACTTC
16	TRBJ2-5	many	TRBV7-2	TRBD1	CASSPLGQGGSETQYF	TGTGCCAGCAGCCCCCTAGGACAGGGCGGTTCTGAGACCCAGTACTTC
15	TRBJ2-5	many	TRBV7-3	-	CASSLTGTLGMTQYF	TGTGCCAGCAGCTTAACCGGGACGCTCGGGATGACCCAGTACTTC
17	TRBJ1-1	-	TRBV6-5	-	CASSYSPPLRLGTEAFF	TGTGCCAGCAGTTACTCCCCCCCACTGAGACTGGGCACTGAAGCTTTCTTT
16	TRBJ2-7	many	TRBV6-2/TRBV6-3	TRBD2	CASGEGLAGVRHEQYF	TGTGCCAGCGGAGAGGGACTAGCGGGAGTTCGGCACGAGCAGTACTTC
16	TRBJ2-2	many	TRBV2	TRBD2	CASSDWVAGVTGELFF	TGTGCCAGCAGTGATTGGGTAGCGGGAGTTACCGGGGAGCTGTTTTTT
13	TRBJ1-1	many	TRBV5-1	-	CASSLAANTEAFF	TGTGCCAGCAGTTTGGCGGCGAACACTGAAGCTTTCTTT